The 31 T cell receptor beta chains reported below all come from one sample, sequenced in a study of T-cell reconstitution after alpha-beta-depleted transplantation in children. Unique molecular identifiers were incorporated when the TCRbeta library was constructed. TCRdb re-called the PCR reads through MiXCR, storing one row per CDR3 protein. Here the sample spans 15,000 to 20,000 distinct CDR3 sequences, about 5% being singletons. This material consisted of PBMCs, taken before TCRalphabeta/CD19-depleted stem cell transplant. The receptor source for this set is a boy aged 5-17 years with acute lymphoblastic leukemia, due to receive a stem cell transplant.

The J gene is TRBJ2-2, the V gene TRBV21-1. TRBV21-1 is flagged as a pseudogene. This CDR3 spans 13 amino acids. In DNA, the CDR3 is TGTGCCAGCGGCCGACTCGGCACCGGGGAGCTGTTTTTT. Its protein product is CASGRLGTGELFF.

This clonotype was detected ten times or more. J is TRBJ2-1 and V is TRBV29-1; a weak D match, TRBD1 (6 bases). The V end lost 5 bases, the J end lost 10 bases, and 15 bases lay between the germline ends. Per the germline V gene, CDR1 is SQVTM and CDR2 is ANQGSEA. There are 12 residues in the CDR3. CDR3 coding DNA: TGCAGCGTTACCAAGGACAGTGGGGAGCAGTTCTTC. It codes for CSVTKDSGEQFF.

Many counts were recorded for this clonotype. The chain uses TRBV7-8 and TRBJ1-5, with TRBD1 matching 7 bases. This CDR3 spans 16 amino acids. The V segment lost 5 bases and the J segment 0 bases; nucleotides outside the gene matches: 7. The V gene's germline CDR1 is SGHVS and CDR2 FQNEAQ. For the CDR3, the DNA is TGTGCCAGCAGCCTACAGGGGCCTTTTAGCAATCAGCCCCAGCATTTT. It specifies CASSLQGPFSNQPQHF.

This clonotype was observed at least ten times. The V and J genes are TRBV5-6 and TRBJ2-3, with D possibly being TRBD2 (5 bases). This CDR3 region has 14 residues. V lost 6 bases and J lost 1, with 12 bases in between. CDR1 SGHDT and CDR2 YYEEEE come from the germline V gene. For the CDR3, the DNA is TGTGCCAGCAAATCCTGGGGAGGCACAGATACGCAGTATTTT. This codes for CASKSWGGTDTQYF.

This clonotype has at least ten counts. V and J are TRBV7-8 and TRBJ1-2; D ambiguous. The ends were cut back, 0 bases at V and 7 bases at J, with 15 bases in the middle. The CDR3 runs to 15 residues. Germline V gene lookup returns CDR1 SGHVS and CDR2 FQNEAQ. DNA for the CDR3: TGTGCCAGCAGCTTAGCCGGTTTTCTTGCCGCTGGCTACACCTTC. This sequence encodes CASSLAGFLAAGYTF.

This clonotype is medium-sized (0.01 to 0.1%) within its sample. The genes are TRBV12-3 or TRBV12-4 and TRBJ2-7; D unresolved. V was pared by 2 bases and J by 6 bases, with 5 bases between. The CDR3 has 11 residues. The CDR3 DNA sequence: TGTGCCAGCAGTTTATACGGCGAGCAGTACTTC. Amino acids: CASSLYGEQYF.

This clonotype came up a few times. This chain links TRBV12-3 or TRBV12-4 with TRBJ1-1; D possibly corresponds to TRBD1 (6 bases). Trimming took 4 bases from V and 5 from J, leaving 17 bases between them. This CDR3 contains 15 residues. The CDR3 here is CASSSRGGGNTEAFF. For the CDR3, the DNA is TGTGCCAGCAGTTCCCGGGGGGGGGGCAATACTGAAGCTTTCTTT.

This clonotype was observed many times. The J gene is TRBJ2-1, the V gene TRBV19; 8 positions match TRBD1. The J segment lost 7 bases and the V segment lost 5 bases, leaving 1 base of the junction unmatched. Germline V lookup: CDR1 LNHDA, CDR2 SQIVND (reference sequence). This CDR3 has 12 amino acids. The CDR3 DNA sequence: TGTGCCAGTAGTGACAGGGGTAATGAGCAGTTCTTC. Amino acids: CASSDRGNEQFF.

By its share, this clonotype is medium-sized. V is TRBV20-1 and J is TRBJ2-1; D is undetermined. Germline V gene lookup returns CDR1 DFQATT and CDR2 SNEGSKA (reference sequence). The CDR3 covers 16 residues. The ends were cut back, 4 bases at V and 6 bases at J, with 22 bases in the middle. The CDR3 here is CSAIPILSPTVNEQFF. The CDR3 coding sequence is TGCAGTGCTATACCCATACTAAGCCCCACCGTCAATGAGCAGTTCTTC.

Many counts were recorded for this clonotype. The V gene is TRBV20-1, the J gene TRBJ2-7; no clear D. The V and J ends lost 6 bases and 0 bases respectively, with 18 bases between them. The CDR3 is 15 residues long. The germline CDR1 and CDR2 sequences are DFQATT and SNEGSKA (reference sequence). The CDR3 sequence: CSARTGRLSSYEQYF. The CDR3 DNA reads as TGCAGTGCACGTACTGGACGCCTAAGCTCCTACGAGCAGTACTTC.

In this sample, this clonotype turned up many times. The chain has TRBV4-1 and TRBJ2-7; D might be TRBD1 (6 bases). Per the germline V gene, CDR1 is MGHRA and CDR2 is YSYEKL. Deletions cut 3 bases from V and 3 bases from J, with 18 bases between. The CDR3 has 16 amino acids. The CDR3 coding sequence is TGCGCCAGCAGCCAGGCCCAAGGGGGAACGATCTACGAGCAGTACTTC. This codes for CASSQAQGGTIYEQYF.

This clonotype is deemed medium-sized. The V and J genes are TRBV7-9 and TRBJ2-7; 9 bases line up with TRBD2. This CDR3 region has 15 residues. Germline V CDR1 and CDR2: SEHNR, FQNEAQ (reference sequence). V was clipped by 0 bases and J by 5 bases; unmatched bases: 5. CDR3 in amino acids: CASSLAQGLAHEQYF. DNA of the CDR3: TGTGCCAGCAGCTTAGCGCAGGGACTAGCCCACGAGCAGTACTTC.

This clonotype was counted at least ten times. This chain joins TRBV7-2 and TRBJ1-2, with D hard to call. The V and J ends lost 6 bases and 8 bases respectively, with 22 bases between them. CDR1 SGHTA and CDR2 FQGNSA come from the germline V gene. CDR3 length: 15 amino acids. CDR3 coding DNA: TGTGCCAGCAGTCCTCGGACGAGGAGTTTAACGGGCTACACCTTC. Encoded protein: CASSPRTRSLTGYTF.

V and J are TRBV5-5 and TRBJ2-7; D not resolved. Germline CDR1 is SGHKS and CDR2 is YYEKEE (reference sequence). This CDR3 region has 12 residues. V was pared by 7 bases and J by 2 bases, with 10 bases between. The CDR3: CASGLGPYEQYF. For the CDR3, the DNA is TGTGCCAGCGGCCTTGGGCCCTACGAGCAGTACTTC.

This clonotype was counted many times. The chain joins TRBV9 to TRBJ2-3; D gene unclear. The CDR3 spans 12 residues. Germline-derived CDR1 and CDR2 are SGDLS and YYNGEE. Between the trimmed V and J ends, which lost 0 bases and 6 bases, there was a span of 5 bases. As DNA, the CDR3 is TGTGCCAGCAGCGTAGTGGTCGATACGCAGTATTTT. Residues: CASSVVVDTQYF.

The sample holds many counts of this clonotype. The chain recombines TRBV4-1 with TRBJ2-3; 9 nucleotides agree with TRBD2. V dropped 8 bases and J dropped 4; count of bases not matched to a gene: 22. Germline V gene data show CDR1 as MGHRA and CDR2 as YSYEKL. This CDR3 comprises 19 residues. CDR3 nucleotide sequence: TGCGCCAGCGGAAGTGTCCTAGCGGGACGAGGAGGGAGGGCAGATACGCAGTATTTT. This gives the protein CASGSVLAGRGGRADTQYF.

This clonotype was seen ten or more times. The chain has TRBV4-2 and TRBJ2-2; D not certain. Germline V CDR1 and CDR2: LGHNA, YNFKEQ. The CDR3 has 16 residues. V dropped 1 base and J dropped 6 bases, with 15 bases sitting between them. CDR3 nucleotide sequence: TGTGCCAGCAGCCAAGCCTTAGGCGGTATCGCCGGGGAGCTGTTTTTT. Amino acid sequence: CASSQALGGIAGELFF.

In this sample, this clonotype is medium-sized. This sequence joins TRBV20-1 and TRBJ2-7; D gene uncertain. With 4 bases removed from V and 3 bases from J, the gap between germline ends came to 25 bases. Germline lookup yields CDR1 DFQATT and CDR2 SNEGSKA (reference sequence). The CDR3 sequence is 17 residues long. The DNA for the CDR3 is TGCAGTGCTACCCAGAGCAACACCCCGAGTGGCTTCTACGAGCAGTACTTC. It yields the protein CSATQSNTPSGFYEQYF.

This clonotype appeared many times. The V call is TRBV28, the J call TRBJ1-2; D is perhaps TRBD1 (6 bases). Trimming took 5 bases from V and 4 from J, leaving 17 bases between them. The germline V gene has CDR1 MDHEN and CDR2 SYDVKM. The CDR3 loop spans 15 amino acids. This CDR3 reads CASSSHGGRTYGYTF. Here the CDR3 DNA reads TGTGCCAGCAGTAGTCATGGGGGGCGCACCTATGGCTACACCTTC.

This clonotype was counted at least ten times. The CDR3 DNA reads TGTGCCAGCAGCTTAATGGACAGGGGAGGGGGAGCCAAAAACATTCAGTACTTC. Protein: CASSLMDRGGGAKNIQYF. The chain couples TRBV11-2 to TRBJ2-4, with 9 positions matching TRBD1. There are 18 residues in the CDR3. With V trimmed by 2 bases and J by 0 bases, 8 bases remained unmatched. Germline lookup yields CDR1 SGHAT and CDR2 FQNNGV.

By its share, this clonotype is medium-sized (0.01 to 0.1%). The chain recombines TRBV29-1 with TRBJ2-1, with D possibly being TRBD1 (6 bases). The germline V and J ends were trimmed by 1 base and 0 bases, with 10 bases remaining between them. From germline, CDR1 is SQVTM and CDR2 ANQGSEA. This CDR3 region has 15 residues. CDR3 nucleotides: TGCAGCGTTGAAGGAACAGGGTACTCCTACAATGAGCAGTTCTTC. Translation gives CSVEGTGYSYNEQFF.

By share of the sample, this clonotype is medium-sized. This chain uses TRBV12-3 or TRBV12-4 with TRBJ2-2; D is undetermined. This CDR3 spans 14 amino acids. With 4 bases removed from V and 6 bases from J, the gap between germline ends came to 12 bases. CDR3 DNA: TGTGCCAGCAGTTCCCCCCGCGAACCCGGGGAGCTGTTTTTT. Translating gives CASSSPREPGELFF.

This clonotype was seen repeatedly, ten times or more. The J gene is TRBJ2-1, the V gene TRBV11-2; unclear D gene. V lost 3 bases, J lost 2 bases, and 14 bases lay in between. This CDR3 region has 16 residues. The germline gives CDR1 SGHAT, CDR2 FQNNGV. CDR3 nucleotide sequence: TGTGCCAGCAGCTTTAAGACGGGTAGGCCCTACAATGAGCAGTTCTTC. It translates to CASSFKTGRPYNEQFF.

This clonotype was observed many times. The CDR3 nucleotides are TGCGCCAGCAGCCAAGGGACAGGGGAGAACTATGGCTACACCTTC. This gives the protein CASSQGTGENYGYTF. The genes are TRBV4-1 and TRBJ1-2; TRBD1 matches 9 bases. This CDR3 region has 15 residues. Germline CDR1 MGHRA, CDR2 YSYEKL. Germline trimming cut 1 base from V and 2 bases from J; bases unmatched to any gene: 2.

This clonotype is classed as medium-sized (0.01 to 0.1%). The chain links TRBV12-3 or TRBV12-4 to TRBJ2-3, with 7 nucleotides matching TRBD1. Trimming took 6 bases from V and 6 from J; bases not matched to a gene: 15. This CDR3 is built from 16 residues. As DNA, the CDR3 is TGTGCCAGCAGCCTTAGGGGGCATGGGCCCCCGGATACGCAGTATTTT. It translates to CASSLRGHGPPDTQYF.

Many counts were recorded for this clonotype. The chain couples TRBV27 to TRBJ2-5, with unresolved D. From germline, CDR1 is MNHEY and CDR2 SMNVEV (reference sequence). With 2 bases removed from V and 7 bases from J, the gap between germline ends came to 11 bases. The CDR3 has 13 amino acids. CDR3 in DNA: TGTGCCAGCAGTTTAACTCGTCTGGGGACCCAGTACTTC. Encoded protein: CASSLTRLGTQYF.

This clonotype has at least ten counts. This chain connects TRBV7-3 to TRBJ1-3, with D hard to call. The germline gives CDR1 SGHTA, CDR2 FQGTGA. V was cut by 2 bases and J by 1 base, with 6 bases left in between. This CDR3 has 14 amino acids. The CDR3 DNA follows: TGTGCCAGCAGCTTAGGAGGGTCTGGAAACACCATATATTTT. It is translated as CASSLGGSGNTIYF.

This clonotype was seen ten or more times. The CDR3 DNA follows: TGTGCCAGCAGCCAAGGGACATGGCAGGGCTTACCCTACGAGCAGTACTTC. It specifies CASSQGTWQGLPYEQYF. The chain links TRBV14 to TRBJ2-7, with a weak D call TRBD1 (5 bases). Trimming removed 1 base from V and 2 bases from J, with 18 bases in between. The CDR3 spans 17 residues. CDR1 and CDR2 (germline): SGHDN, FVKESK.

There are many counts of this clonotype. CDR3 loop: CTSSQALPGRFNQPQHF. DNA of the CDR3: TGCACCAGCAGCCAGGCATTACCTGGGCGATTCAATCAGCCCCAGCATTTT. The chain recombines TRBV1 with TRBJ1-5; TRBD1 reflects the table's D call only, with no check against the DNA. TRBV1 corresponds to a pseudogene. The CDR3 sequence is 17 residues long.

This clonotype was seen only a few times. The rearrangement joins TRBV28 to TRBJ2-1; D gene uncertain. The V end was cut by 3 bases, the J end by 10 bases, with 7 bases between. The V gene's germline CDR1 is MDHEN and CDR2 SYDVKM. This CDR3 is built from 11 residues. This chain's CDR3 is CASSLIYEQFF. The CDR3 DNA follows: TGTGCCAGCAGTTTGATTTACGAGCAGTTCTTC.

The gene calls are TRBV18 and TRBJ1-1; unclear D gene. CDR3 size: 16 residues. Between the trimmed V and J ends, which lost 3 bases and 7 bases, there was a span of 21 bases. The germline gives CDR1 KGHSH, CDR2 LQKENI. The CDR3 coding sequence is TGTGCCAGCTCACCGATCGGCTCGATGAGGAATAGTGAAGCTTTCTTT. It yields the protein CASSPIGSMRNSEAFF.